What follows are 28 T cell receptor beta chains derived from one specimen sequenced in a study of CD8+ T cells in alopecia areata. It was cDNA, reverse transcribed from extracted RNA, that served as the sequencing template. TCRdb's table, derived via immunoSEQ multiplex PCR, lists solely in-frame clones and lacks some. The sample carries nearly 200,000 clones, roughly 50% recorded once. As to treatment: oral pan-JAK inhibitor, 5-10 mg twice daily. The source was CD4+ T cells sorted from blood, collected at week 24, from a patient treated with tofacitinib. All receptors come from a human donor with alopecia areata.

CDR3 region: CASSGSTDTQYF. Here the CDR3 DNA reads TGTGCCAGCAGTGGTAGCACAGATACGCAGTATTTT. The chain joins TRBV6-6 to TRBJ2-3, with D uncertain. Trimming left V 5 bases short and J 0 bases short, with 3 bases between. CDR3 length: 12 residues. Germline assignment: CDR1 MNHNY and CDR2 SVGAGI (reference sequence).

V is TRBV15 and J is TRBJ1-5; the D is unclear. V was cut by 5 bases and J by 4 bases, with 21 bases left in between. The germline V gene has CDR1 LNHNV and CDR2 YYDKDF (reference sequence). CDR3 length: 17 residues. In nucleotides, the CDR3 is TGTGCCACCAGCCCTAGCCCCTTCGACGGGCCGAATCAGCCCCAGCATTTT. Translated: CATSPSPFDGPNQPQHF.

This clone was seen more than once but under ten times. V gene TRBV27 combines with J gene TRBJ1-2; D gene ambiguous. Deletions cut 0 bases from V and 4 bases from J, with 9 bases between. This CDR3 comprises 14 residues. CDR1 and CDR2 from the germline V gene are MNHEY and SMNVEV (reference sequence). CDR3 amino acids: CASSLSGRLYGYTF. The CDR3 DNA follows: TGTGCCAGCAGTTTATCAGGTCGCCTCTATGGCTACACCTTC.

The rearrangement joins TRBV9 to TRBJ1-1; 7 bases map to TRBD1. Trimming removed 4 bases from V and 3 bases from J; junction bases left unmatched: 3. This CDR3 is built from 13 residues. Germline values: CDR1 SGDLS, CDR2 YYNGEE. DNA of the CDR3: TGTGCCAGCAGCAGGGGGCTGGACACTGAAGCTTTCTTT. It specifies CASSRGLDTEAFF. The entire variable domain, with the rest obtained from reference TRBV9 and TRBJ1-1, is as follows: DSGVTQTPKHLITATGQRVTLRCSPRSGDLSVYWYQQSLDQGLQFLIQYYNGEERAKGNILERFSAQQFPDLHSELNLSSLELGDSALYFCASSRGLDTEAFFGQGTRLTVV.

This rearrangement joins TRBV25-1 to TRBJ2-7; D is undetermined. V lost 3 bases and J 2 bases, leaving 11 bases between the germline ends. Germline V gene lookup returns CDR1 MGHDK and CDR2 SYGVNS. The CDR3 loop spans 14 amino acids. The CDR3 reads CASSDPRRTYEQYF. The CDR3 DNA follows: TGTGCCAGCAGTGACCCCCGTCGTACCTACGAGCAGTACTTC.

The V and J genes are TRBV2 and TRBJ1-3; no firm D call. The ends were cut back, 2 bases at V and 1 base at J, with 12 bases in the middle. The germline V gene encodes CDR1 SNHLY and CDR2 FYNNEI. CDR3 length: 16 residues. The CDR3 here is CASSEKSGPSGNTIYF. The CDR3 DNA reads as TGTGCCAGCAGTGAAAAGAGTGGACCTTCTGGAAACACCATATATTTT.

This chain joins TRBV5-4 and TRBJ2-4; TRBD1 matches 8 bases. The CDR3 is made up of 15 amino acids. The V gene end was trimmed by 3 bases and the J gene end by 3 bases; junction bases not matched to a gene: 5. CDR1 is SGHNT and CDR2 is YYREEE in the germline V gene (reference sequence). The DNA for the CDR3 is TGTGCCAGCAGCTCGACAGGGGCAAACAAAAACATTCAGTACTTC. Translation: CASSSTGANKNIQYF.

The chain is built from TRBV30 and TRBJ2-7; tentative D call: TRBD2 (6 bases). The length of the CDR3 is 14 residues. Trimming took 3 bases from V and 4 from J, leaving 16 bases between them. Germline-derived CDR1 and CDR2 are GTSNPN and SVGIG (reference sequence). CDR3 sequence (DNA): TGTGCCTGGAGCGGAGGAGGGGACCTTTACGAGCAGTACTTC. It is translated as CAWSGGGDLYEQYF.

This clone was found a few times. The chain joins TRBV7-9 to TRBJ2-3, with 7 bases identical to TRBD1. The CDR3 is 15 amino acids. The trim removed 5 bases at V and 4 bases at J, leaving 9 bases unmatched. Germline CDR1 and CDR2: SEHNR and FQNEAQ (reference sequence). The CDR3 coding sequence is TGTGCCAGCAGCCATTCGGACAGGAATGCAGATACGCAGTATTTT. It codes for CASSHSDRNADTQYF.

This chain joins TRBV18 and TRBJ1-2, with D unresolved. Trimming cost V 6 bases and J 3 bases, with 11 bases left between them. Germline CDR1 is KGHSH and CDR2 is LQKENI. The CDR3 loop spans 13 amino acids. The CDR3 is CASSPDPHYGYTF. In DNA, the CDR3 is TGTGCCAGCTCCCCTGACCCGCACTATGGCTACACCTTC.

J is TRBJ1-1 and V is TRBV5-1; tentative D call: TRBD1 (5 bases). With 2 bases removed from V and 2 bases from J, the gap between germline ends came to 10 bases. Germline CDR1 and CDR2: SGHRS and YFSETQ. The CDR3 has 14 amino acids. The CDR3 nucleotides are TGCGCCAGCAGCTTACGGGGGGAAAACACTGAAGCTTTCTTT. Translating gives CASSLRGENTEAFF.

The V gene is TRBV5-4, the J gene TRBJ2-7; 11 nucleotides align to TRBD2. Germline loops: CDR1 SGHNT, CDR2 YYREEE (reference sequence). Trimming removed 2 bases from V and 5 bases from J; junction bases left unmatched: 6. The CDR3 extends over 15 amino acids. CDR3: CASSFIAGGPNEQYF. DNA of the CDR3: TGTGCCAGCAGCTTTATAGCGGGGGGGCCCAACGAGCAGTACTTC.

The chain combines TRBV6-6 with TRBJ2-1; 14 nucleotides match TRBD2. The CDR3 length is 14 residues. The germline V gene has CDR1 MNHNY and CDR2 SVGAGI (reference sequence). With V trimmed by 4 bases and J by 15 bases, 8 bases remained unmatched. The DNA of the CDR3 is TGTGCCAGCAGTTCGGGACTAGCGGGGGCCCTGCCGTTCTTC. Translation: CASSSGLAGALPFF.

CDR3 region: CASSQTGGLYNEQFF. The CDR3 DNA reads TGCGCCAGCAGCCAAACGGGGGGACTCTACAATGAGCAGTTCTTC. The rearrangement links TRBV4-3 to TRBJ2-1; 7 nucleotides match TRBD2. This CDR3 spans 15 amino acids. Germline V gene lookup returns CDR1 LGHNA and CDR2 YSLEER. With 2 bases clipped from V and 3 bases from J, the junction kept 4 bases outside the gene matches.

V is TRBV11-1 and J is TRBJ2-1, with 8 bases lining up with TRBD2. V gave up 5 bases and J gave up 10 bases; unmatched junction bases: 4. The CDR3 is 12 amino acids. Germline V gene data show CDR1 as SGHAT and CDR2 as FQDESV (reference sequence). The CDR3 region is CASSPIAGEQFF. The CDR3 coding sequence is TGTGCCAGCAGCCCAATAGCGGGAGAGCAGTTCTTC. The complete variable domain, with remaining parts taken from reference TRBV11-1 and TRBJ2-1, reads EAEVAQSPRYKITEKSQAVAFWCDPISGHATLYWYRQILGQGPELLVQFQDESVVDDSQLPKDRFSAERLKGVDSTLKIQPAELGDSAMYLCASSPIAGEQFFGPGTRLTVL.

This clone was seen a few times. This chain uses TRBV5-1 with TRBJ2-5, with TRBD2 matching over 7 bases. In germline, CDR1 is SGHRS, CDR2 YFSETQ. The length of the CDR3 is 17 residues. The V and J ends lost 0 bases and 3 bases, in that order; junction bases with no gene match: 11. The CDR3 DNA reads as TGCGCCAGCAGCTTGGGCCAAGATCCGGGGGGAGAAGAGACCCAGTACTTC. Protein product: CASSLGQDPGGEETQYF.

The chain employs TRBV27 and TRBJ2-7; the match to TRBD1 covers 10 bases. Trimming removed 6 bases from V and 2 bases from J; junction bases left unmatched: 4. In germline, CDR1 is MNHEY, CDR2 SMNVEV (reference sequence). CDR3 length: 14 amino acids. CDR3 amino acids: CASSGTGVTYEQYF. The CDR3 DNA follows: TGTGCCAGCAGCGGGACAGGGGTCACCTACGAGCAGTACTTC.

This chain joins TRBV29-1 and TRBJ2-7; no clear D gene. Germline loops: CDR1 SQVTM, CDR2 ANQGSEA. The CDR3 is 13 residues long. V lost 6 bases and J 0 bases, leaving 12 bases between the germline ends. CDR3 sequence: CSVHDTTSYEQYF. The CDR3 bases are TGCAGCGTCCACGACACCACCTCCTACGAGCAGTACTTC.

The gene calls are TRBV9 and TRBJ1-5; D gene unclear. With 0 bases removed from V and 6 bases from J, the gap between germline ends came to 10 bases. CDR1 is SGDLS, CDR2 YYNGEE, per germline. The CDR3 sequence is 14 residues long. CDR3 in DNA: TGTGCCAGCAGCGTAGAGGCGGCGGGTCAGCCCCAGCATTTT. Its protein is CASSVEAAGQPQHF.

This clone has more than one count but fewer than ten. V is TRBV19 and J is TRBJ2-1; TRBD2 aligns across 10 bases. CDR3 length: 19 residues. The germline CDR1 and CDR2 sequences are LNHDA and SQIVND (reference sequence). Losses at the gene ends were 3 bases for V and 4 bases for J; bases not matched to a gene: 15. For the CDR3, the DNA is TGTGCCAGTAGTATCTCGGGACTAGCGCGCCCTGGGGATTACAATGAGCAGTTCTTC. It yields the protein CASSISGLARPGDYNEQFF.

This clone was picked up one time. The DNA for the CDR3 is TGTGCCAGCAGCCAGGGATATCAGCCCCAGCATTTT. It encodes CASSQGYQPQHF. This chain joins TRBV28 and TRBJ1-5; a weak D match, TRBD1 (5 bases). V dropped 6 bases and J dropped 5 bases, with 8 bases sitting between them. Germline-derived CDR1 and CDR2 are MDHEN and SYDVKM. CDR3 length: 12 amino acids.

The rearrangement links TRBV4-2 to TRBJ2-5; TRBD1 matches 12 bases. CDR1 and CDR2 (germline): LGHNA, YNFKEQ. V shed 0 bases and J 5 bases; nucleotides not matched to a gene: 10. There are 18 residues in the CDR3. CDR3 protein: CASSQDPPGTGGKETQYF. In nucleotides, the CDR3 is TGTGCCAGCAGCCAAGACCCCCCAGGGACAGGGGGCAAGGAGACCCAGTACTTC.

Notes on this clone: Distinct nucleotide sequences in the sample also encode this CDR3. The V call is TRBV27, the J call TRBJ2-3; D is perhaps TRBD2 (6 bases). V was shortened by 5 bases and J by 1 base, with 13 bases between the two germline ends. This CDR3 comprises 15 residues. The V gene's germline CDR1 is MNHEY and CDR2 SMNVEV (reference sequence). The CDR3: CASSPEGGRTDTQYF. The CDR3, as DNA: TGTGCCAGCAGTCCCGAGGGAGGCCGCACAGATACGCAGTATTTT.

There are a few counts of this clone. This chain joins TRBV7-2 and TRBJ2-5, with 8 bases that match TRBD2. The CDR3 is 14 residues long. Trimming cost V 2 bases and J 3 bases; bases outside gene matches: 2. Germline CDR1 SGHTA, CDR2 FQGNSA. The CDR3 DNA sequence: TGTGCCAGCAGCTTAAGCGGGGGAGAAGAGACCCAGTACTTC. Its protein is CASSLSGGEETQYF.

The CDR3: CASRRAGPGYTEAFF. CDR3 DNA sequence: TGTGCCAGCAGGAGGGCTGGACCAGGGTACACTGAAGCTTTCTTT. The chain has TRBV2 and TRBJ1-1; D is perhaps TRBD1 (5 bases). V lost 6 bases to trimming and J lost 3 bases, with 17 bases between them. CDR1 and CDR2 (germline): SNHLY, FYNNEI. CDR3 length equals 15 residues.

This clone was seen only a few times. The rearrangement links TRBV2 to TRBJ1-2; 7 bases align to TRBD1. The CDR3 sequence is 13 residues long. The V gene's germline CDR1 is SNHLY and CDR2 FYNNEI. The J segment lost 6 bases and the V segment lost 3 bases, leaving 4 bases of the junction unmatched. The CDR3 protein is CASSETGSNGYTF. The CDR3 region has the DNA TGTGCCAGCAGTGAGACAGGGTCGAATGGCTACACCTTC.

This clone showed up just once. The chain joins TRBV2 to TRBJ1-1; D gene ambiguous. This CDR3 has 15 residues. Germline V gives CDR1 SNHLY, CDR2 FYNNEI. V lost 4 bases to trimming and J lost 1 base, with 13 bases between them. The CDR3 DNA sequence: TGTGCCAGCAGTGTGAACTTCGGAGGGAACACTGAAGCTTTCTTT. This sequence encodes CASSVNFGGNTEAFF.

The J gene is TRBJ2-5, the V gene TRBV5-1; a weak D match, TRBD1 (6 bases). Trimming pared 0 bases from V and 3 bases from J, leaving 15 bases between. The CDR3 loop spans 16 amino acids. Germline-derived CDR1 and CDR2 are SGHRS and YFSETQ. The CDR3 DNA reads as TGCGCCAGCAGCTTGGCGTGGGGGCAGGTGAAAGAGACCCAGTACTTC. Protein product: CASSLAWGQVKETQYF.